Each of the 25 T cell receptor beta chains below was sequenced from the same sample in a study of T cell changes during pregnancy in multiple sclerosis. Using immunoSEQ multiplex PCR, the repertoire was profiled, and TCRdb retains in-frame clones only, with some absent. The sample contains fewer than 60,000 clones, about nine tenths of which appear only once. This material consisted of peripheral blood, taken in the second trimester of pregnancy. The receptors derive from a female donor with multiple sclerosis, enrolled in a pregnancy study.

The rearrangement uses TRBV6-1 and TRBJ2-7, with D possibly matching TRBD1 (5 bases). This CDR3 is built from 15 residues. V lost 8 bases, J lost 3 bases, and 20 bases lay in between. CDR1 and CDR2 (germline): MNHNS, SASEGT. CDR3 in amino acids: CASRILDRANYEQYF. The DNA for the CDR3 is TGTGCCAGCCGTATCCTCGACAGAGCAAACTACGAGCAGTACTTC.

The chain couples TRBV28 to TRBJ2-1; 7 positions agree with TRBD1. CDR3 length: 16 residues. J was trimmed by 9 bases and V by 5 bases; bases with no gene match: 16. Germline assignment: CDR1 MDHEN and CDR2 SYDVKM. The CDR3 spells CASSPLHRTGFREQFF. The CDR3 region has the DNA TGTGCCAGCAGTCCCCTCCATCGGACAGGTTTTCGTGAGCAGTTCTTC.

V gene TRBV6-1 combines with J gene TRBJ1-2; D call uncertain. The CDR3 consists of 15 residues. Trimming shortened V by 6 bases and J by 2 bases, and 16 bases separated the two germline ends. CDR1 is MNHNS, CDR2 SASEGT, per germline. CDR3 protein: CASRDINEGNYGYTF. The DNA of the CDR3 is TGTGCCAGCAGGGATATTAACGAGGGAAACTATGGCTACACCTTC.

This chain uses TRBV7-2 with TRBJ1-1; D remains unclear. With 2 bases removed from V and 8 bases from J, the gap between germline ends came to 12 bases. The CDR3 covers 13 residues. The germline V gene has CDR1 SGHTA and CDR2 FQGNSA. In nucleotides, the CDR3 is TGTGCCAGCAGCTTAAGTCAGTTTTCCGAAGCTTTCTTT. It is translated as CASSLSQFSEAFF.

V is TRBV7-2 and J is TRBJ1-4; TRBD1 might be the D (6 bases). Per the germline V gene, CDR1 is SGHTA and CDR2 is FQGNSA. The length of the CDR3 is 15 residues. The germline V and J ends were trimmed by 5 bases and 3 bases, with 13 bases remaining between them. The CDR3 DNA sequence: TGTGCCAGCAGCACACACAGGGCAGCTAATGAAAAACTGTTTTTT. Its translation: CASSTHRAANEKLFF.

The chain has TRBV19 and TRBJ1-6; tentative D call: TRBD1 (5 bases). CDR1 is LNHDA and CDR2 is SQIVND in the germline V gene (reference sequence). Between the trimmed V and J ends, which lost 7 bases and 8 bases, there was a span of 18 bases. CDR3 length: 15 amino acids. Here the CDR3 DNA reads TGTGCCAGTACCACACCGGGACCGGGGGATTCACCCCTCCACTTT. Its protein product is CASTTPGPGDSPLHF. The full variable domain, completed using reference TRBV19 and TRBJ1-6, is DGGITQSPKYLFRKEGQNVTLSCEQNLNHDAMYWYRQDPGQGLRLIYYSQIVNDFQKGDIAEGYSVSREKKESFPLTVTSAQKNPTAFYLCASTTPGPGDSPLHFGNGTRLTVT.

The chain carries TRBV4-1 and TRBJ2-1, with D possibly TRBD2 on 6 matching bases. Trimming took off 3 bases at V and 6 bases at J, with 15 bases between the two ends. CDR1 MGHRA and CDR2 YSYEKL come from the germline V gene. This CDR3 is 15 amino acids long. The CDR3 bases are TGCGCCAGCAGCCACTTTCTTATGGGGGGCAATGAGCAGTTCTTC. Residues: CASSHFLMGGNEQFF.

The CDR3 nucleotides are TGTGCCAGTAGTATAGGGACAGCGAACACTGAAGCTTTCTTT. Translated: CASSIGTANTEAFF. The J gene is TRBJ1-1, the V gene TRBV19; a weak D match, TRBD1 (6 bases). Germline CDR1 reads LNHDA; CDR2 reads SQIVND (reference sequence). This CDR3 contains 14 residues. Trimming pared 1 base from V and 1 base from J, leaving 7 bases between.

This chain connects TRBV6-1 to TRBJ1-2, with a weak D call TRBD1 (5 bases). Per the germline V gene, CDR1 is MNHNS and CDR2 is SASEGT. This CDR3 spans 13 amino acids. V lost 3 bases, J lost 14 bases, and 19 bases lay in between. The CDR3 loop is CASSDGAGLLKTF. CDR3 DNA: TGTGCCAGCAGTGACGGTGCAGGGTTACTAAAAACCTTC.

The V call is TRBV19, the J call TRBJ2-2; 9 bases are a match to TRBD2. With 5 bases clipped from V and 5 bases from J, the junction kept 9 bases outside the gene matches. CDR3 length: 16 amino acids. Germline CDR1 LNHDA, CDR2 SQIVND (reference sequence). The CDR3 DNA is TGTGCCAGTAGTGCCCGCGGGGGGGCCTGGACCGGGGAGCTGTTTTTT. Translated: CASSARGGAWTGELFF.

This clone came up once. The chain uses TRBV7-2 and TRBJ1-2; 8 nucleotides line up with TRBD1. The CDR3 is made up of 14 amino acids. The germline V gene has CDR1 SGHTA and CDR2 FQGNSA. The V gene end was trimmed by 6 bases and the J gene end by 4 bases; junction bases not matched to a gene: 7. The CDR3 nucleotides are TGTGCCAGCAGTCTCACAGGGGGAGGCTATGGCTACACCTTC. This translates into CASSLTGGGYGYTF.

The rearrangement uses TRBV2 and TRBJ2-2, with 8 bases matching TRBD1. The length of the CDR3 is 15 residues. J lost 5 bases, V lost 6 bases, and 8 bases had no gene match. Germline CDR1 is SNHLY and CDR2 is FYNNEI. The CDR3 reads CASREGQVETGELFF. CDR3 nucleotide sequence: TGTGCCAGCAGGGAGGGACAGGTGGAGACCGGGGAGCTGTTTTTT.

V and J are TRBV6-1 and TRBJ2-7; the D gene is possibly TRBD2 (7 bases). V was pared by 1 base and J by 1 base, with 11 bases between. Germline V gene data show CDR1 as MNHNS and CDR2 as SASEGT. This CDR3 is built from 15 residues. CDR3 protein: CASSEGGGPSYEQYF. In nucleotides, the CDR3 is TGTGCCAGCAGTGAAGGCGGGGGCCCTTCCTACGAGCAGTACTTC.

V gene TRBV2 combines with J gene TRBJ2-1; D not resolved. Germline CDR1 reads SNHLY; CDR2 reads FYNNEI. The V end lost 7 bases, the J end lost 12 bases, and 16 bases lay between the germline ends. This CDR3 spans 12 amino acids. CDR3 in amino acids: CASTLFTNGQFF. The CDR3 bases are TGTGCCAGCACCCTTTTCACGAACGGGCAGTTCTTC.

The chain couples TRBV5-1 to TRBJ2-7; 11 positions match TRBD1. CDR3 length: 14 residues. Germline CDR1 is SGHRS and CDR2 is YFSETQ. Trimming at V came to 4 bases and at J to 3 bases, leaving 3 bases not matched to a gene. CDR3 bases: TGCGCCAGCAGCGCCGGGACAGGGGGCTACGAGCAGTACTTC. Protein product: CASSAGTGGYEQYF.

This rearrangement joins TRBV15 to TRBJ1-2; 7 bases agree with TRBD1. Germline V gene data show CDR1 as LNHNV and CDR2 as YYDKDF (reference sequence). There are 15 residues in the CDR3. Trimming removed 2 bases from V and 7 bases from J; junction bases left unmatched: 10. In DNA form, the CDR3 reads TGTGCCACCAGCAGAAGGGGGCAGGGTGTGGCTGGCTACACCTTC. It is translated as CATSRRGQGVAGYTF.

The rearrangement links TRBV19 to TRBJ1-4; D gene unclear. The V gene's germline CDR1 is LNHDA and CDR2 SQIVND (reference sequence). CDR3 length equals 13 residues. Trimming took 6 bases from V and 7 from J, leaving 12 bases between them. CDR3 sequence reads: CASRRQRSEKLFF. The CDR3 region has the DNA TGTGCCAGTAGACGCCAGAGGAGTGAAAAACTGTTTTTT.

This chain connects TRBV19 to TRBJ2-1, with 8 bases matching TRBD2. Germline trimming cut 7 bases from V and 2 bases from J; bases unmatched to any gene: 1. The germline CDR1 and CDR2 sequences are LNHDA and SQIVND (reference sequence). The CDR3 loop spans 13 amino acids. The CDR3 DNA reads TGTGCCAGTAAGCGGGGGCCCTACAATGAGCAGTTCTTC. It specifies CASKRGPYNEQFF.

The rearrangement uses TRBV4-1 and TRBJ1-1, with 9 nucleotides matching TRBD1. Losses at the gene ends were 3 bases for V and 4 bases for J; bases not matched to a gene: 9. Germline CDR1 and CDR2: MGHRA and YSYEKL. This CDR3 spans 16 amino acids. The CDR3 DNA follows: TGCGCCAGCAGCCAGGGGACAGGGAGTGGTAGCACTGAAGCTTTCTTT. It encodes CASSQGTGSGSTEAFF.

This rearrangement joins TRBV4-3 to TRBJ1-2; 10 nucleotides line up with TRBD1. The CDR3 covers 15 residues. Unmatched junction bases numbered 10, after V lost 5 bases and J lost 7 bases. Germline CDR1 reads LGHNA; CDR2 reads YSLEER. This CDR3 reads CASSNRDRGFSGYTF. DNA of the CDR3: TGCGCCAGCAGCAATAGGGACAGGGGTTTCTCTGGCTACACCTTC.

The rearrangement joins TRBV2 to TRBJ2-2; 14 bases line up with TRBD2. From germline, CDR1 is SNHLY and CDR2 FYNNEI. The CDR3 covers 15 residues. After removal of 7 bases from V and 6 bases from J, the junction contained 4 bases not matched to a gene. CDR3 nucleotide sequence: TGTGCCAGCATGAGACTAGCGGGGGGGCCCGGGGAGCTGTTTTTT. It yields the protein CASMRLAGGPGELFF.

This chain links TRBV15 with TRBJ2-5; weak D call: TRBD1 (6 bases). Germline values: CDR1 LNHNV, CDR2 YYDKDF (reference sequence). V was clipped by 1 base and J by 7 bases, with 10 bases between them. CDR3 length equals 13 residues. The CDR3 sequence is CATSRGGPTTQYF. The DNA for the CDR3 is TGTGCCACCAGCAGAGGGGGGCCCACGACCCAGTACTTC.

On this clone: The junction differs from germline at one of its ends, possibly a read error. The rearrangement links TRBV19 to TRBJ1-2; D unclear. Germline CDR1 LNHDA, CDR2 SQIVND (reference sequence). This CDR3 has 12 amino acids. The CDR3 nucleotides are TGTGCCAGCAGTACACGAGTCTATGGCTACACCTTC. Protein product: CASSTRVYGYTF.

CDR3: CASSFSGYEQYF. The CDR3 nucleotides are TGTGCCAGCAGCTTCAGCGGCTACGAGCAGTACTTC. This chain uses TRBV5-4 with TRBJ2-7, with a weak D call TRBD2 (5 bases). Trimming took off 2 bases at V and 3 bases at J, with 6 bases between the two ends. This CDR3 comprises 12 residues. Per germline, CDR1 SGHNT and CDR2 YYREEE (reference sequence).

This chain joins TRBV30 and TRBJ2-2; D possibly corresponds to TRBD2 (5 bases). Germline CDR1 and CDR2: GTSNPN and SVGIG (reference sequence). V lost 2 bases to trimming and J lost 4 bases, with 8 bases between them. The CDR3 has 13 amino acids. CDR3 DNA sequence: TGTGCCTGGAGTATCCGGGGCACCGGGGAGCTGTTTTTT. Its protein is CAWSIRGTGELFF.